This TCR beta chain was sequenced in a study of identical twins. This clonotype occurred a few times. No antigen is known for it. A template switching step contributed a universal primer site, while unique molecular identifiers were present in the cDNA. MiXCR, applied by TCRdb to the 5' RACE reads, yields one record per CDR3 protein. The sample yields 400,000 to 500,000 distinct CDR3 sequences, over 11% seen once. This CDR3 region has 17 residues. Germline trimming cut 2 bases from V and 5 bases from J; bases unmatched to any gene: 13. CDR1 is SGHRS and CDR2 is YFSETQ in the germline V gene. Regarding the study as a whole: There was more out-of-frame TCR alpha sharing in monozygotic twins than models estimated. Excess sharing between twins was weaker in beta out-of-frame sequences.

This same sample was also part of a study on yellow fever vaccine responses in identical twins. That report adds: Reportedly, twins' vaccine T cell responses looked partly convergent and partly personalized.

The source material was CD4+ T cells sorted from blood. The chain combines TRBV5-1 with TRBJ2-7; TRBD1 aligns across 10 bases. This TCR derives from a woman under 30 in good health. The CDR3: CASSLRRSGTGVHEQYF. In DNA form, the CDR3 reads TGCGCCAGCAGCTTACGGCGAAGCGGGACAGGGGTCCACGAGCAGTACTTC.